What follows are 8 T cell receptor beta chains derived from one specimen sequenced in a study of control samples from healthy donors and cancer patients (dated by TCRdb to 2018 to 2021). Libraries were made using the immunoSEQ multiplex PCR assay. Not all clones reach the TCRdb copy of this immuneACCESS table, which keeps in-frame sequences only. Checked studies attribute under half of the gap to unresolved V genes and leave the rest unexplained. Across this sample there are 150,000 to 200,000 clones, with around 90% seen only once. The ten biggest clones cover 4.9% of the sample. Material for sequencing was blood. Receptors originate from a woman aged 25 to 45 in good health.

The chain couples TRBV27 to TRBJ2-2; 8 bases match TRBD1. The CDR3 is 15 residues long. V was clipped by 6 bases and J by 7 bases; unmatched bases: 10. From germline, CDR1 is MNHEY and CDR2 SMNVEV (reference sequence). CDR3 in amino acids: CASRPDRGRVGELFF. For the CDR3, the DNA is TGTGCCAGCAGACCTGACAGGGGTAGGGTCGGGGAGCTGTTTTTT.

V gene TRBV7-9 combines with J gene TRBJ2-7; D may correspond to TRBD1 or TRBD2 (5 bases each). The CDR3 totals 15 residues. V was cut by 5 bases and J by 1 base, with 15 bases left in between. CDR1 is SEHNR, CDR2 FQNEAQ, per germline (reference sequence). As DNA, the CDR3 is TGTGCCAGCAGCACGAACCGGGGCATTTCCTACGAGCAGTACTTC. This gives the protein CASSTNRGISYEQYF.

V and J are TRBV5-4 and TRBJ1-2, with TRBD1 as a possible D gene (6 bases). CDR1 is SGHNT, CDR2 YYREEE, per germline (reference sequence). The V and J ends lost 1 base and 7 bases respectively, with 11 bases between them. This CDR3 is 13 amino acids long. The CDR3 DNA reads TGTGCCAGCAGCTTGACAGGGTCCACTGGCTACACCTTC. Its translation: CASSLTGSTGYTF.

The sample holds a few counts of this clone. The V call is TRBV2, the J call TRBJ1-6, with D possibly being TRBD1 (5 bases). This CDR3 comprises 12 residues. Germline CDR1 reads SNHLY; CDR2 reads FYNNEI. Between the trimmed V and J ends, which lost 5 bases and 10 bases, there was a span of 9 bases. CDR3 protein: CASSSGDSPLHF. The CDR3 coding sequence is TGTGCCAGCAGTTCGGGGGACTCACCCCTCCACTTT.

This chain connects TRBV9 to TRBJ2-7, with a weak D call TRBD1 (5 bases). V shed 3 bases and J shed 0 bases, with 10 bases lying between them. This CDR3 is built from 14 residues. Germline CDR1 SGDLS, CDR2 YYNGEE. The CDR3 nucleotides read TGTGCCAGCAGCGATCAGGGTAGCTCCTACGAGCAGTACTTC. Amino acid sequence: CASSDQGSSYEQYF.

The genes are TRBV6-5 and TRBJ2-7; 11 bases are shared with TRBD1. With V trimmed by 6 bases and J by 2 bases, 6 bases remained unmatched. CDR1 and CDR2 from the germline V gene are MNHEY and SVGAGI. This CDR3 is built from 15 residues. The CDR3 reads CASSLRDRGAYEQYF. The CDR3 DNA sequence: TGTGCCAGCAGCCTGCGGGACAGGGGGGCCTACGAGCAGTACTTC.

This rearrangement joins TRBV4-1 to TRBJ1-4; a possible D gene is TRBD1 (5 bases). Trimming took 4 bases from V and 4 from J, leaving 25 bases between them. Germline V gene data show CDR1 as MGHRA and CDR2 as YSYEKL. The CDR3 is 19 residues long. The CDR3 DNA sequence: TGCGCCAGCAGCCCTGTGCTAATCGGGGCGCGAGGGGTTAATGAAAAACTGTTTTTT. It is translated as CASSPVLIGARGVNEKLFF.

V is TRBV28 and J is TRBJ1-1, with D perhaps matching TRBD1 (5 bases). The CDR3 contains 14 residues. V gave up 6 bases and J gave up 4 bases, with 15 bases separating them. Germline lookup yields CDR1 MDHEN and CDR2 SYDVKM. The CDR3 coding sequence is TGTGCCAGCAGCCTAAGTTGGGGGATCACTGAAGCTTTCTTT. Encoded protein: CASSLSWGITEAFF.